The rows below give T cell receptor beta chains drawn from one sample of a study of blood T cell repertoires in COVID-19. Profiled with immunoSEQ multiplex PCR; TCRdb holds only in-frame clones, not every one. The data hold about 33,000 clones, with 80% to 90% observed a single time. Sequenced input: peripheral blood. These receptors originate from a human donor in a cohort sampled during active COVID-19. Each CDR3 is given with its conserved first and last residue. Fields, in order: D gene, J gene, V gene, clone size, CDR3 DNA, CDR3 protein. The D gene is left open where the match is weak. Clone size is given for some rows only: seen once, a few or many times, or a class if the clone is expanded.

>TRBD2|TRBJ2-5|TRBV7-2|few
TGTGCCAGCACCTCCGGGACTAGAGGAGAGACCCAGTACTTC
CASTSGTRGETQYF
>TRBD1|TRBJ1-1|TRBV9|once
TGTGCCAGCAGCTCATTGCACAGGGGGCGACACACTGAAGCTTTCTTT
CASSSLHRGRHTEAFF
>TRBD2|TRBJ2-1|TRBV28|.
TGTGCCAGCAGTGCGAATCTAGCGGCCCAACCCTACAATGAGCAGTTCTTC
CASSANLAAQPYNEQFF
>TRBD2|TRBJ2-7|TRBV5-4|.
TGTGCCAGCAGCTCGGGGGGGACGGACTTAGAGCAGTACTTC
CASSSGGTDLEQYF
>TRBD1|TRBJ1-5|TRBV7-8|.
TGTGCCAGCAGCAAGGGACAGGGGGGGGCACGTTTTCAGCCCCAGCATTTT
CASSKGQGGARFQPQHF
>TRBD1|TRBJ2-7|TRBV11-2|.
TGTGCCAGCAGCTTAACCGGGACAGGGGGCAACGAGCAGTACTTC
CASSLTGTGGNEQYF
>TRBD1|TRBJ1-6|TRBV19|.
TGTGCCAGTAGTATGGTACAGGGGGATTCACCCCTCCACTTT
CASSMVQGDSPLHF
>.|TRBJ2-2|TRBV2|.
TGTGCCAGCAGTGACCCCGCAGGGGCGAACACCGGGGAGCTGTTTTTT
CASSDPAGANTGELFF
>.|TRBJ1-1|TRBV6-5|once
TGTGCCAGCAGTTACCGATACATTACACAGAACACTGAAGCTTTCTTT
CASSYRYITQNTEAFF
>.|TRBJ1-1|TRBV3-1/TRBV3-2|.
TGTGCCAGCAGCCAACAGGGTCGGGCTTTCTTT
CASSQQGRAFF
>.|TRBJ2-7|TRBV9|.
TGTGCCAGCAGCGTAGGCGTCCCTCTGGCCTACGAGCAGTACTTC
CASSVGVPLAYEQYF
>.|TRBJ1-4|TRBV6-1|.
TGTGCCAGCAGTGAGAGGGGGAATGATGAAAAACTGTTTTTT
CASSERGNDEKLFF
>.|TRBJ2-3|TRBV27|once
TGTGCCAGCAACGGAGGCGGGATGAGAACAGATACGCAGTATTTT
CASNGGGMRTDTQYF
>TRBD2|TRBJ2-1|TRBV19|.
TGTGCCAGTAGCACGGGGGGGACAGAGCAGTTCTTC
CASSTGGTEQFF
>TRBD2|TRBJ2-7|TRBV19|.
TGTGCCAGTAGTAAAGACGGGACTAGCGGGGTCTACGAGCAGTACTTC
CASSKDGTSGVYEQYF
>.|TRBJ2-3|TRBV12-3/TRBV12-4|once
TGTGCCAGCAGTACAAACACAGATACGCAGTATTTT
CASSTNTDTQYF
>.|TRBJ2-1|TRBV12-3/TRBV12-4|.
TGTGCCAGCAGCCTTAACAATGAGCAGTTCTTC
CASSLNNEQFF